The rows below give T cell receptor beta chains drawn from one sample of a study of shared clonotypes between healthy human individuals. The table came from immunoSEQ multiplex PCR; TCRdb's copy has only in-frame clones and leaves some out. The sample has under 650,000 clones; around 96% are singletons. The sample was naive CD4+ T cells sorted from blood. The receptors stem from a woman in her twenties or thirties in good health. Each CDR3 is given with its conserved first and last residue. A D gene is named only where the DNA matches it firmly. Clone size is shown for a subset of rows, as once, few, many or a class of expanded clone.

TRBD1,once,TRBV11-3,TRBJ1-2,CASSYGQGALYGYTF,TGTGCCAGCAGCTACGGACAGGGGGCCCTCTATGGCTACACCTTC
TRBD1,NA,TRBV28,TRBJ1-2,CASSIPGQGGGYTF,TGTGCCAGCAGTATACCGGGACAGGGGGGTGGCTACACCTTC
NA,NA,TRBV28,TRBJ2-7,CASSLEGRPPLLVYEQYF,TGTGCCAGCAGTTTGGAGGGACGCCCCCCACTCCTCGTATACGAGCAGTACTTC
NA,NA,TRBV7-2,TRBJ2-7,CASSLGSRQPVSYEQYF,TGTGCCAGCAGCTTAGGTTCTCGACAGCCGGTTTCCTACGAGCAGTACTTC
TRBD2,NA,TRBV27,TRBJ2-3,CASSLRPPGLAGYTDTQYF,TGTGCCAGCAGTTTACGACCCCCGGGACTAGCGGGATACACAGATACGCAGTATTTT
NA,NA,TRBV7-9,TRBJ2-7,CASSFVWTASYEQYF,TGTGCCAGCAGCTTCGTCTGGACAGCCTCCTACGAGCAGTACTTC
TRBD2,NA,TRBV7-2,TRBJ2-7,CASSPGGSYHEQYF,TGTGCCAGCAGCCCCGGCGGGAGCTACCACGAGCAGTACTTC
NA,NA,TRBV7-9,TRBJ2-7,CASSFRPEGEQYF,TGTGCCAGCAGCTTCCGACCCGAGGGCGAGCAGTACTTC
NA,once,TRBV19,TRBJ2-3,CASSSGIPDTQYF,TGTGCCAGTAGTTCCGGGATCCCAGATACGCAGTATTTT
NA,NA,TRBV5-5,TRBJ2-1,CASSLVSRHNEQFF,TGTGCCAGCAGCTTGGTTAGTAGGCACAATGAGCAGTTCTTC
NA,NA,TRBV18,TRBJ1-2,CASSPGGLEGYTF,TGTGCCAGCTCACCAGGGGGGCTCGAGGGCTACACCTTC
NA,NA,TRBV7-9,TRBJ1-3,CASSSRLFPRNTIYF,TGTGCCAGCAGCTCGCGACTGTTTCCCCGAAACACCATATATTTT
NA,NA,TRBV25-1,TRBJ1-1,CASRVNTEAFF,TGTGCCAGTAGGGTGAACACTGAAGCTTTCTTT
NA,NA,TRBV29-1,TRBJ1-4,CSVAIGVGREKLFF,TGCAGCGTTGCGATTGGGGTGGGAAGGGAAAAACTGTTTTTT
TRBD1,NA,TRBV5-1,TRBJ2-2,CASSEGQINTGELFF,TGCGCCAGCAGCGAGGGACAGATAAACACCGGGGAGCTGTTTTTT
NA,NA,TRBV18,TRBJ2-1,CASSPDNLFSVNEQFF,TGTGCCAGCTCACCTGACAATCTGTTCTCGGTCAATGAGCAGTTCTTC
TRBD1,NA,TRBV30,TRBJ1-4,CAWSRQRGREKLFF,TGTGCCTGGAGTAGGCAGAGGGGGCGTGAAAAACTGTTTTTT
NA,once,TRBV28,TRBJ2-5,CASSLSGAFYETQYF,TGTGCCAGCAGTTTATCCGGGGCCTTCTATGAGACCCAGTACTTC
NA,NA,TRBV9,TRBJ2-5,CASSVEVGGLAETQYF,TGTGCCAGCAGCGTAGAGGTGGGGGGACTGGCGGAGACCCAGTACTTC
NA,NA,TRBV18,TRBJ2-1,CASSAQGRSYNEQFF,TGTGCCAGCTCGGCACAGGGCCGCTCCTACAATGAGCAGTTCTTC
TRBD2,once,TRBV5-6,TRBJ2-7,CASSKGLAGVFGGSYEQYF,TGTGCCAGCAGTAAAGGACTAGCGGGAGTGTTTGGGGGATCCTACGAGCAGTACTTC
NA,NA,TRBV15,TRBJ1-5,CATSTRALYQPQHF,TGTGCCACCAGTACCAGGGCTTTGTATCAGCCCCAGCATTTT
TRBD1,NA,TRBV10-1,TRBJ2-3,CASSKDRGHTDTQYF,TGCGCCAGCAGTAAGGACAGGGGACACACAGATACGCAGTATTTT
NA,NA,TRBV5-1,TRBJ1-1,CASTPTSNGNTEAFF,TGCGCCAGCACCCCTACAAGCAATGGGAACACTGAAGCTTTCTTT
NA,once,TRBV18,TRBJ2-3,CASSPKGDTQYF,TGTGCCAGCTCACCCAAGGGGGATACGCAGTATTTT
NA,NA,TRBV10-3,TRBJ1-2,CAISEFRRGYTF,TGTGCCATCAGTGAGTTCCGGCGAGGCTACACCTTC
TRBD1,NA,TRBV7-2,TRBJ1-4,CASSLAGQVNEKLFF,TGTGCCAGCAGCTTAGCGGGACAGGTTAATGAAAAACTGTTTTTT
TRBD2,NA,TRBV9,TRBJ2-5,CASSVGASGAQETQYF,TGTGCCAGCAGCGTAGGGGCTAGCGGGGCGCAAGAGACCCAGTACTTC
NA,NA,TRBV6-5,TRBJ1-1,CASSSPHKNTEAFF,TGTGCCAGCAGTTCTCCGCACAAGAACACTGAAGCTTTCTTT
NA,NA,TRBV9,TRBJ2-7,CASSVSSGTLYEQYF,TGTGCCAGCAGCGTCTCTTCCGGGACGCTGTACGAGCAGTACTTC
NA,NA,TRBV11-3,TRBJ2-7,CASSQGGLAVYEQYF,TGTGCCAGCAGCCAAGGGGGGCTAGCAGTTTATGAGCAGTACTTC
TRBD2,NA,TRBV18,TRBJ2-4,CASSREGKNIQYF,TGTGCCAGCTCGCGGGAGGGCAAAAACATTCAGTACTTC
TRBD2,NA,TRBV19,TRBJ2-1,CASSSRRTSGDNEQFF,TGTGCCAGTAGTTCAAGACGGACTAGCGGGGACAATGAGCAGTTCTTC
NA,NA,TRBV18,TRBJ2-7,CASSPGRYSYEQYF,TGTGCCAGCTCACCCGGAAGGTATTCCTACGAGCAGTACTTC
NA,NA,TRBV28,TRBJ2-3,CASQETAGTDTQYF,TGTGCCAGCCAGGAAACTGCTGGCACAGATACGCAGTATTTT
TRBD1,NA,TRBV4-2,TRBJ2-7,CASSQTGQGVYEQYF,TGTGCCAGCAGCCAGACAGGACAGGGGGTATACGAGCAGTACTTC
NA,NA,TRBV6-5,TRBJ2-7,CASSYSLGTYEQYF,TGTGCCAGCAGTTACTCTCTCGGCACCTACGAGCAGTACTTC
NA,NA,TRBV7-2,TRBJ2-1,CASSLVSGVYNEQFF,TGTGCCAGCAGCTTAGTCTCGGGAGTATACAATGAGCAGTTCTTC
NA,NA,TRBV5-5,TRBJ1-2,CASSFQGSYGYTF,TGTGCCAGCAGCTTCCAGGGCTCCTATGGCTACACCTTC
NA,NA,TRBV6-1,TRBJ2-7,CASSEPGLTFYEQYF,TGTGCCAGCAGTGAACCGGGTCTAACTTTTTACGAGCAGTACTTC
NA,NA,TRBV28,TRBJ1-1,CASSLSGPPAEAFF,TGTGCCAGCAGTTTATCAGGGCCCCCGGCTGAAGCTTTCTTT
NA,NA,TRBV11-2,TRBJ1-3,CASSLVGGSGNTIYF,TGTGCCAGCAGCTTAGTCGGTGGCTCTGGAAACACCATATATTTT
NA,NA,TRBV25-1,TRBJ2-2,CASTPKITGELFF,TGTGCCAGCACCCCGAAAATCACCGGGGAGCTGTTTTTT
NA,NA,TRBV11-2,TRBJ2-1,CASSSHYGAIYNEQFF,TGTGCCAGCAGCTCCCACTATGGGGCCATTTACAATGAGCAGTTCTTC
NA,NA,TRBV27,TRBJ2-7,CASSSPYEQYF,TGTGCCAGCAGCTCGCCCTACGAGCAGTACTTC
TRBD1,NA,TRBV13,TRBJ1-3,CASSLDLGRQGRSGNTIYF,TGTGCCAGCAGCTTAGATCTGGGGCGACAGGGCCGCTCTGGAAACACCATATATTTT